One and the same sample provided the 8 T cell receptor beta chains below, sequenced in a study of CD8 T cells in Susac syndrome. Random hexamers were used to reverse transcribe about 0.5 to 1 ug of RNA. TCRdb independently ran MiXCR on the immunoSEQ multiplex PCR reads; one entry per CDR3 protein. The profile shows hundreds of thousands of distinct CDR3 sequences, approximately 85% of them singletons. Sequenced input: CD8+ T cells from PBMCs. These receptors were taken from a human donor with multiple sclerosis.

The chain employs TRBV20-1 and TRBJ1-5, with D maybe TRBD1 (5 bases). Trimming shortened V by 6 bases and J by 0 bases, and 9 bases separated the two germline ends. The V gene's germline CDR1 is DFQATT and CDR2 SNEGSKA (reference sequence). The CDR3 is 13 residues long. The CDR3 nucleotides are TGCAGTGCCCAAGACAGTAGCAATCAGCCCCAGCATTTT. Translation gives CSAQDSSNQPQHF.

This clonotype appeared a few times. The genes are TRBV7-8 and TRBJ2-3; D is ambiguous. Per germline, CDR1 SGHVS and CDR2 FQNEAQ. The germline V and J ends were trimmed by 3 bases and 4 bases, with 8 bases remaining between them. The CDR3 sequence is 13 residues long. This CDR3 reads CASSLTYSDTQYF. The DNA of the CDR3 is TGTGCCAGCAGCTTGACATATTCAGATACGCAGTATTTT.

V usage is TRBV9 and J usage is TRBJ1-2; a weak D match, TRBD1 (5 bases). Germline V gene lookup returns CDR1 SGDLS and CDR2 YYNGEE. V lost 3 bases and J 10 bases, leaving 10 bases between the germline ends. The CDR3 is 11 residues long. CDR3 amino acids: CASSAGQSYTF. As DNA, the CDR3 is TGTGCCAGCAGCGCAGGACAATCCTACACCTTC.

This sequence joins TRBV2 and TRBJ2-7; TRBD1 matches at 7 bases. V gave up 7 bases and J gave up 3 bases; unmatched junction bases: 6. In germline, CDR1 is SNHLY, CDR2 FYNNEI. The CDR3 covers 13 residues. CDR3 DNA sequence: TGTGCCAGCACCGGGACAGAGCTCTACGAGCAGTACTTC. As protein: CASTGTELYEQYF.

The V call is TRBV12-3 or TRBV12-4, the J call TRBJ1-4; D perhaps matches TRBD1 (5 bases). Trimming took off 3 bases at V and 4 bases at J, with 9 bases between the two ends. There are 14 residues in the CDR3. CDR3 sequence (DNA): TGTGCCAGCAGTTTCCGACAGCTTAATGAAAAACTGTTTTTT. This codes for CASSFRQLNEKLFF.

There are a few counts of this clonotype. CDR3 coding DNA: TGTGCTGTCGGTTCCTGGCCCCAGCATTTT. As protein: CAVGSWPQHF. This chain connects TRBV6-1 to TRBJ1-5; D remains ambiguous. The CDR3 has 10 amino acids. Looked up from germline, CDR1 is MNHNS and CDR2 is SASEGT.

This chain joins TRBV4-1 and TRBJ2-7, with D possibly matching TRBD1 (6 bases). Germline CDR1 reads MGHRA; CDR2 reads YSYEKL. This CDR3 is built from 13 residues. V was cut by 1 base and J by 5 bases, with 9 bases left in between. CDR3 sequence: CASSQVGANEQYF. CDR3 nucleotide sequence: TGCGCCAGCAGCCAAGTGGGGGCTAACGAGCAGTACTTC.

CDR3 sequence: CASSQYFGQGVEQFF. The CDR3 region has the DNA TGCGCCAGCAGCCAATACTTTGGACAGGGGGTCGAGCAGTTCTTC. The rearrangement joins TRBV4-1 to TRBJ2-1; 10 bases align to TRBD1. Unmatched junction bases numbered 8, after V lost 2 bases and J lost 10 bases. The CDR3 covers 15 residues. Germline CDR1 MGHRA, CDR2 YSYEKL.